These 8 T cell receptor beta chains share one sample of origin, sequenced in a study of CD8 T cells in Susac syndrome. Reverse transcription of about 0.45 to 1 ug RNA was performed with random hexamers. TCRdb reprocessed the immunoSEQ multiplex PCR reads via MiXCR and lists one record per CDR3 protein. The data show about 440,000 distinct CDR3 sequences, around 85% seen once. The material sequenced was CD8+ T cells from PBMCs. These receptors were taken from a human donor with multiple sclerosis.

The chain is built from TRBV27 and TRBJ2-1, with 13 bases that match TRBD2. Germline values: CDR1 MNHEY, CDR2 SMNVEV (reference sequence). The CDR3 contains 15 residues. The ends lost 0 bases at V and 9 bases at J; junction bases unmatched: 2. CDR3 in amino acids: CASSLSLAGGFEQFF. In nucleotides, the CDR3 is TGTGCCAGCAGTTTATCACTAGCGGGAGGGTTTGAGCAGTTCTTC.

The J gene is TRBJ1-2, the V gene TRBV9; TRBD1 might be the D (5 bases). CDR1 and CDR2 from the germline V gene are SGDLS and YYNGEE. The germline V and J ends were trimmed by 6 bases and 4 bases, with 16 bases remaining between them. This CDR3 has 14 amino acids. CDR3 amino acids: CASTDGGESYGYTF. CDR3 nucleotides: TGTGCCAGCACCGATGGAGGGGAAAGCTATGGCTACACCTTC.

The chain employs TRBV4-1 and TRBJ1-5; TRBD1 agrees at 7 bases. Germline V gene sequence: CDR1 MGHRA, CDR2 YSYEKL. There are 18 residues in the CDR3. J gave up 0 bases and V 1 base, and 9 bases lay outside the gene matches. The CDR3 nucleotides read TGCGCCAGCAGCCAAGTGACAGGGCTGGGGTATAGCAATCAGCCCCAGCATTTT. Translated: CASSQVTGLGYSNQPQHF.

The chain employs TRBV30 and TRBJ2-2; TRBD2 might be the D (6 bases). Germline V lookup: CDR1 GTSNPN, CDR2 SVGIG (reference sequence). The V end lost 0 bases, the J end lost 5 bases, and 13 bases lay between the germline ends. This CDR3 contains 15 residues. CDR3 bases: TGTGCCTGGAGTGTATTTTCGGGGGAAACCGGGGAGCTGTTTTTT. Protein product: CAWSVFSGETGELFF.

Only one count was recorded for this clonotype. V is TRBV27 and J is TRBJ2-1; no firm D call. Trimming left V 0 bases short and J 5 bases short, with 5 bases between. There are 13 residues in the CDR3. The germline gives CDR1 MNHEY, CDR2 SMNVEV (reference sequence). The CDR3 region has the DNA TGTGCCAGCAGTTTATCGCCAGACAATGAGCAGTTCTTC. This codes for CASSLSPDNEQFF.

This chain links TRBV7-9 with TRBJ1-5, with D perhaps TRBD1 (6 bases). V was pared by 6 bases and J by 4 bases, with 19 bases between. Germline CDR1 is SEHNR and CDR2 is FQNEAQ (reference sequence). The CDR3 contains 16 residues. The CDR3 nucleotides read TGTGCCAGCAGTTCGGAGGCACAGGGAATGAATCAGCCCCAGCATTTT. This gives the protein CASSSEAQGMNQPQHF.

CDR3 DNA sequence: TGTGCCAGCTCAGGAGAGGACAGGGGTCGCTCCTACAATGAGCAGTTCTTC. It codes for CASSGEDRGRSYNEQFF. The J gene is TRBJ2-1, the V gene TRBV18, with TRBD1 identical over 9 bases. V was pared by 5 bases and J by 0 bases, with 8 bases of the junction left unmatched. Germline V gene data show CDR1 as KGHSH and CDR2 as LQKENI. The CDR3 is 17 amino acids.

In DNA form, the CDR3 reads TGCAGCTACGACGAGGTTGGACTAGCGGACGATGAGCAGTTCTTC. Amino acids: CSYDEVGLADDEQFF. The rearrangement joins TRBV29-1 to TRBJ2-1; 10 bases line up with TRBD2. Losses at the gene ends were 8 bases for V and 8 bases for J; bases not matched to a gene: 15. Germline V CDR1 and CDR2: SQVTM, ANQGSEA. The length of the CDR3 is 15 residues.